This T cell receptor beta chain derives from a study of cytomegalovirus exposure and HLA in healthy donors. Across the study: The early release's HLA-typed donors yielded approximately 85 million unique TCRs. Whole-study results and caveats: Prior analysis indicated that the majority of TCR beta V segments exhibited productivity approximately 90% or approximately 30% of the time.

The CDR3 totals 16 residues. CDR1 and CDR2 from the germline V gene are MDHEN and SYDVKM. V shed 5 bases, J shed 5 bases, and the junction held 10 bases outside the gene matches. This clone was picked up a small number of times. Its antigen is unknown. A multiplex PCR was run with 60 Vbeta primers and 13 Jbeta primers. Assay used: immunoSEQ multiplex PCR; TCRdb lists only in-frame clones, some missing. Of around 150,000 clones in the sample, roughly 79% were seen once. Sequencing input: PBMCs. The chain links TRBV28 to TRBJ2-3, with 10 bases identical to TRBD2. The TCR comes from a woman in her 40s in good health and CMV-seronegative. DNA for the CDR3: TGTGCCAGCAGTCCTATCGGGGCTAGCGGGGGAGATACGCAGTATTTT. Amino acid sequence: CASSPIGASGGDTQYF. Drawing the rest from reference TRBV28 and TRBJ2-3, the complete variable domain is DVKVTQSSRYLVKRTGEKVFLECVQDMDHENMFWYRQDPGLGLRLIYFSYDVKMKEKGDIPEGYSVSREKKERFSLILESASTNQTSMYLCASSPIGASGGDTQYFGPGTRLTVL.